Presented here are 26 T cell receptor beta chains from one specimen sequenced in a study of glioma-infiltrating T cells (dated by TCRdb to the mid-2010s). The sequencer listed for this sample is Illumina MiSeq. TCR alpha and beta CDR3 regions were amplified with the iRepertoire nested amplicon-rescue multiplex PCR (arm-PCR) platform from RNA. The public reads were reprocessed in TCRdb via fastp at Q25 and MiXCR, keeping in-frame beta chains. Rows with a matching CDR3 protein are joined into one entry that keeps the most common DNA and genes. In this sample the table shows 100,000 to 150,000 distinct CDR3 sequences, 23% of which occur a single time. The ten top clones hold roughly 15% of the sample. The sample taken for sequencing was glioma tissue, nonneoplastic brain tissue, or PBMCs (not recorded which). Every receptor here comes from a human donor with low-grade glioma or glioblastoma, undergoing nonglioma brain surgery, or in good health (not recorded which).

This clonotype was counted many times. J is TRBJ2-3 and V is TRBV15, with D possibly matching TRBD1 (6 bases). The V gene lost 7 bases and the J gene lost 5 bases, with 16 bases spanning the gap. The CDR3 contains 14 residues. CDR1 is LNHNV, CDR2 YYDKDF, per germline (reference sequence). CDR3 in amino acids: CATKTGHDGDTQYF. CDR3 nucleotide sequence: TGTGCCACCAAGACAGGACACGATGGAGATACGCAGTATTTT. The full variable domain, rest sourced from reference TRBV15 and TRBJ2-3, is DAMVIQNPRYQVTQFGKPVTLSCSQTLNHNVMYWYQQKSSQAPKLLFHYYDKDFNNEADTPDNFQSRRPNTSFCFLDIRSPGLGDTAMYLCATKTGHDGDTQYFGPGTRLTVL.

This clonotype appeared many times. This sequence joins TRBV27 and TRBJ2-7; 9 bases fit TRBD2. CDR3 length: 14 amino acids. Trimming at V came to 2 bases and at J to 3 bases, leaving 2 bases not matched to a gene. Germline-derived CDR1 and CDR2 are MNHEY and SMNVEV (reference sequence). The CDR3 loop is CASSLSGRYYEQYF. Here the CDR3 DNA reads TGTGCCAGCAGTTTAAGCGGGAGGTACTACGAGCAGTACTTC.

This clonotype was counted once. This may be a read error: a much more frequent sequence differs by one nucleotide. The CDR3 loop reads CASSARTLYYNEQFF. The CDR3 nucleotides are TGTGCCAGCAGCGCCCGGACTCTCTACTACAATGAGCAGTTCTTC. The V gene is TRBV7-9, the J gene TRBJ2-1, with D possibly being TRBD2 (5 bases). Per germline, CDR1 SEHNR and CDR2 FQNEAQ (reference sequence). Trimming stripped 5 bases from V and 3 bases from J, with 14 bases between. The CDR3 contains 15 residues.

This clonotype occurred many times. The J gene is TRBJ2-4, the V gene TRBV6-1, with D possibly matching TRBD1 (5 bases). This CDR3 is built from 15 residues. The germline V and J ends were trimmed by 5 bases and 3 bases, with 14 bases remaining between them. Germline CDR1 is MNHNS and CDR2 is SASEGT. CDR3 region: CASSPPARGKNIQYF. CDR3 nucleotide sequence: TGTGCCAGCAGTCCCCCCGCTAGGGGCAAAAACATTCAGTACTTC.

This clonotype came up once. The final CDR3 position lacks the conserved phenylalanine or tryptophan, pointing to a likely read error. Because the CDR3's place on the DNA is in doubt, the DNA is left out and the CDR3 is given as listed by TCRdb. This sequence joins TRBV27 and TRBJ2-1; no DNA check was done on the table's D call, TRBD2. Germline values: CDR1 MNHEY, CDR2 SMNVEV (reference sequence). The length of the CDR3 is 15 amino acids, counting both ends. CDR3 in amino acids: CASSPTGTRVNEQSL.

The chain employs TRBV29-1 and TRBJ1-2; the D is unclear. Germline V lookup: CDR1 SQVTM, CDR2 ANQGSEA. V lost 8 bases, J lost 1 base, and 14 bases lay in between. CDR3 length: 13 residues. The CDR3 loop reads CSTRVVSNYGYTF. CDR3 nucleotides: TGCAGCACACGGGTGGTTAGTAACTATGGCTACACCTTC.

This clonotype was recorded many times. This sequence joins TRBV20-1 and TRBJ2-1, with 8 positions matching TRBD2. From germline, CDR1 is DFQATT and CDR2 SNEGSKA (reference sequence). V trimming: 6 bases; J trimming: 3 bases; junction bases outside the gene matches: 10. The CDR3 contains 15 residues. In nucleotides, the CDR3 is TGCAGTGCCCCACCCCACACTAGCGGCTACAATGAGCAGTTCTTC. This gives the protein CSAPPHTSGYNEQFF.

This clonotype was seen at least ten times. The rearrangement links TRBV20-1 to TRBJ2-7; D not certain. The germline CDR1 and CDR2 sequences are DFQATT and SNEGSKA (reference sequence). V was trimmed by 5 bases and J by 1 base, leaving 12 bases between them. The CDR3 extends over 13 amino acids. CDR3 sequence: CSALRSRSYEQYF. The CDR3 DNA reads TGCAGTGCTTTGCGGTCTAGATCCTACGAGCAGTACTTC.

Here the CDR3 DNA reads TGTGCCAGCAGCAACAGACAGACGAGCTCCTACAATGAGCAGTTCTTC. Its protein is CASSNRQTSSYNEQFF. The gene calls are TRBV9 and TRBJ2-1; weak D call: TRBD1 (5 bases). The CDR3 loop spans 16 amino acids. Germline V gene lookup returns CDR1 SGDLS and CDR2 YYNGEE. Trimming shortened V by 4 bases and J by 0 bases, and 14 bases separated the two germline ends. Together with reference TRBV9 and TRBJ2-1, the CDR3 gives the full variable domain: DSGVTQTPKHLITATGQRVTLRCSPRSGDLSVYWYQQSLDQGLQFLIQYYNGEERAKGNILERFSAQQFPDLHSELNLSSLELGDSALYFCASSNRQTSSYNEQFFGPGTRLTVL.

For this clonotype: This may be a read error: a much more frequent sequence differs by one nucleotide. The genes are TRBV4-1 and TRBJ2-7; D unclear. Germline CDR1 and CDR2: MGHRA and YSYEKL. CDR3 length: 15 residues. The CDR3 reads CASSPAYGTTYERYF. The CDR3 DNA reads as TGCGCCAGCAGTCCAGCTTACGGAACGACCTACGAGCGGTACTTC.

At least ten counts were recorded for this clonotype. The chain carries TRBV7-2 and TRBJ1-6, with D possibly being TRBD1 (6 bases). CDR3 length equals 14 residues. Trimming took off 0 bases at V and 7 bases at J, with 7 bases between the two ends. Germline V CDR1 and CDR2: SGHTA, FQGNSA. The CDR3 loop reads CASSLATGNSPLHF. The CDR3 bases are TGTGCCAGCAGCTTAGCAACAGGGAATTCACCCCTCCACTTT.

Ten or more counts support this clonotype. A much more abundant neighbour one base away suggests this may be a read error. This chain joins TRBV28 and TRBJ1-1; 9 nucleotides line up with TRBD1. The length of the CDR3 is 13 residues. The V gene's germline CDR1 is MDHEN and CDR2 SYDVKM. The ends lost 7 bases at V and 6 bases at J; junction bases unmatched: 6. CDR3 residues: CASILQGAAEAFF. Here the CDR3 DNA reads TGTGCCAGCATCCTACAGGGGGCGGCTGAAGCTTTCTTT.

This clonotype was counted many times. CDR3 region: CASSPGQGYGNTIYF. CDR3 nucleotides: TGTGCCAGCAGTCCGGGACAGGGATATGGAAACACCATATATTTT. V and J are TRBV6-1 and TRBJ1-3; 9 nucleotides line up with TRBD1. CDR1 is MNHNS, CDR2 SASEGT, per germline. The CDR3 is 15 amino acids. V shed 5 bases, J shed 3 bases, and the junction held 5 bases outside the gene matches.

Only a few counts were recorded for this clonotype. This sequence joins TRBV12-3 or TRBV12-4 and TRBJ2-5, with a weak D call TRBD2 (7 bases). This CDR3 is 18 amino acids long. Trimming pared 2 bases from V and 4 bases from J, leaving 23 bases between. The CDR3 DNA reads as TGTGCCAGCAGTTTATATCAATGGTACGGGGGGCGCCGAGAGACCCAGTACTTC. Translated, it gives CASSLYQWYGGRRETQYF.

With respect to this clonotype: Likely a read error: the CDR3 ends without its conserved phenylalanine or tryptophan. The chain has TRBV27 and TRBJ2-7; D ambiguous. V was clipped by 5 bases and J by 7 bases, with 18 bases between them. The CDR3 sequence is 14 residues long. Germline values: CDR1 MNHEY, CDR2 SMNVEV (reference sequence). Here the CDR3 reads CASSPAPKPTEQYS. As DNA, the CDR3 is TGTGCCAGCAGTCCAGCCCCCAAGCCGACTGAGCAGTACTCC.

This clonotype was recorded many times. The V call is TRBV7-2, the J call TRBJ2-3; TRBD2 matches at 8 bases. Unmatched junction bases numbered 3, after V lost 4 bases and J lost 3 bases. This CDR3 has 14 amino acids. Germline CDR1 reads SGHTA; CDR2 reads FQGNSA. CDR3 residues: CASSYSSGTDTQYF. The CDR3 nucleotides read TGTGCCAGCAGCTACTCTAGCGGGACAGATACGCAGTATTTT.

This clonotype was counted many times. The chain carries TRBV25-1 and TRBJ2-5; 7 bases fit TRBD1. Germline loops: CDR1 MGHDK, CDR2 SYGVNS. The CDR3 runs to 16 residues. V was clipped by 2 bases and J by 6 bases; unmatched bases: 12. The CDR3 DNA reads TGTGCCAGCAGTGAACGAGAGGCAGGGGGTACGAAGACCCAGTACTTC. It encodes CASSEREAGGTKTQYF.

This clonotype occurred many times. The V call is TRBV7-2, the J call TRBJ2-3, with D unresolved. Trimming shortened V by 1 base and J by 1 base, and 9 bases separated the two germline ends. CDR3 size: 15 residues. Germline CDR1 reads SGHTA; CDR2 reads FQGNSA. The CDR3 reads CASSLEVVRTDTQYF. CDR3 in DNA: TGTGCCAGCAGCTTAGAGGTAGTACGCACAGATACGCAGTATTTT.

This clonotype turned up a few times. V and J are TRBV29-1 and TRBJ2-5; 9 bases are shared with TRBD1. V lost 2 bases, J lost 5 bases, and 6 bases stayed unmatched. Germline CDR1 is SQVTM and CDR2 is ANQGSEA. This CDR3 has 14 amino acids. The CDR3 nucleotides are TGCAGCGTTGAAAGGGACAGGGTTTCGGAGACCCAGTACTTC. It translates to CSVERDRVSETQYF.

At least ten counts were recorded for this clonotype. CDR3 nucleotides: TGTGCCACCAGTATGGGATCCGGGACTATGGGAGATCAGCCCCAGCATTTT. Its translation: CATSMGSGTMGDQPQHF. The chain carries TRBV24-1 and TRBJ1-5; D possibly corresponds to TRBD1 (5 bases). V lost 6 bases and J lost 5, with 22 bases in between. CDR1 and CDR2 from the germline V gene are KGHDR and SFDVKD. This CDR3 is built from 17 residues.

Note on this clonotype: A much larger clone sits a single nucleotide away, making a read error possible. The rearrangement uses TRBV4-1 and TRBJ2-7; 8 bases agree with TRBD2. Germline V gene sequence: CDR1 MGHRA, CDR2 YSYEKL. This CDR3 has 14 residues. J gave up 5 bases and V 8 bases, and 11 bases lay outside the gene matches. This chain's CDR3 is CASGLAGRGDEQYF. The CDR3 DNA follows: TGCGCCAGCGGCCTCGCCGGGAGGGGGGACGAGCAGTACTTC.

There are many counts of this clonotype. The CDR3 nucleotides read TGTGCCAGCATTAGCAACTGGCGCTCTGGGGCCAACGTCCTGACTTTC. It is translated as CASISNWRSGANVLTF. The rearrangement uses TRBV6-1 and TRBJ2-6; D remains unclear. V lost 7 bases to trimming and J lost 0 bases, with 13 bases between them. The CDR3 spans 16 residues. Germline V gene lookup returns CDR1 MNHNS and CDR2 SASEGT.

This clonotype was seen repeatedly, ten times or more. The chain joins TRBV19 to TRBJ1-2, with TRBD1 as a possible D gene (6 bases). The CDR3 consists of 15 residues. In germline, CDR1 is LNHDA, CDR2 SQIVND (reference sequence). Trimming removed 3 bases from V and 4 bases from J, with 15 bases in between. CDR3 sequence: CASSILIRGGYGYTF. CDR3 bases: TGTGCCAGTAGTATCCTGATCAGGGGTGGCTATGGCTACACCTTC. The full variable domain, in which reference TRBV19 and TRBJ1-2 provide the parts outside the CDR3, is DGGITQSPKYLFRKEGQNVTLSCEQNLNHDAMYWYRQDPGQGLRLIYYSQIVNDFQKGDIAEGYSVSREKKESFPLTVTSAQKNPTAFYLCASSILIRGGYGYTFGSGTRLTVV.

This clonotype was detected many times. The chain employs TRBV6-1 and TRBJ2-7, with TRBD2 matching over 11 bases. Germline V gene sequence: CDR1 MNHNS, CDR2 SASEGT. The CDR3 consists of 15 residues. The V and J ends lost 3 bases and 3 bases, in that order; junction bases with no gene match: 4. CDR3 in amino acids: CASSDIAGGNYEQYF. CDR3 DNA sequence: TGTGCCAGCAGTGACATAGCGGGAGGGAACTACGAGCAGTACTTC.

This clonotype has at least ten counts. The chain is built from TRBV20-1 and TRBJ2-7; D ambiguous. The V gene lost 5 bases and the J gene lost 3 bases, with 8 bases spanning the gap. The CDR3 loop spans 11 amino acids. From germline, CDR1 is DFQATT and CDR2 SNEGSKA (reference sequence). The CDR3 sequence is CSAQGYYEQYF. The CDR3, as DNA: TGCAGTGCTCAAGGGTACTACGAGCAGTACTTC.

At least ten counts were recorded for this clonotype. This chain links TRBV19 with TRBJ2-3; 7 bases agree with TRBD1. This CDR3 has 13 residues. The V gene's germline CDR1 is LNHDA and CDR2 SQIVND (reference sequence). V gave up 8 bases and J gave up 4 bases; unmatched junction bases: 6. The CDR3 coding sequence is TGTGCCAGTGGACAGGATGGCCCAGATACGCAGTATTTT. The encoded protein is CASGQDGPDTQYF.